A selection of T cell receptor beta chains follows, all from one sample in a study of blood T cell repertoires in COVID-19. Repertoires were generated with immunoSEQ multiplex PCR, while TCRdb's copy carries only in-frame clones and drops some. This table holds about 350,000 clones, roughly 90% found once. What was sequenced was peripheral blood. The receptors were sampled from a woman aged 55-70 years with COVID-19, enrolled during active disease. CDR3s include the opening cysteine and the closing phenylalanine or tryptophan. The order of the fields is D gene, J gene, V gene, clone size, CDR3 protein, CDR3 DNA. The D gene is left open where the match is weak. Clone size is stated in some rows and not others, as once, few, many or a class when expanded.

>TRBD2|TRBJ2-5|TRBV3-1/TRBV3-2|.
CASSPPQRGGETQYF
TGTGCCAGCAGCCCCCCCCAGCGGGGGGGAGAGACCCAGTACTTC
>.|TRBJ1-2|TRBV18|.
CASSPTTGNYGYTF
TGTGCCAGCTCCCCCACGACAGGAAACTATGGCTACACCTTC
>.|TRBJ2-7|TRBV19|.
CASSLGPSYEQYF
TGTGCCAGTAGTCTGGGCCCTTCCTACGAGCAGTACTTC
>.|TRBJ2-3|TRBV5-4|many
CASSLLPGTDTQYF
TGTGCCAGCAGCTTGCTCCCGGGCACAGATACGCAGTATTTT
>.|TRBJ2-7|TRBV2|.
CASIGDSYEQYF
TGTGCCAGCATTGGTGACAGCTACGAGCAGTACTTC
>.|TRBJ1-2|TRBV3-1/TRBV3-2|.
CASSRQYGYTF
TGTGCCAGCAGTCGACAGTATGGCTACACCTTC
>.|TRBJ2-2|TRBV7-2|.
CASSAKAQGTGELFF
TGTGCCAGCAGCGCTAAGGCACAGGGTACCGGGGAGCTGTTTTTT
>.|TRBJ2-5|TRBV9|.
CASSVGNGGETQYF
TGTGCCAGCAGCGTAGGGAACGGAGGAGAGACCCAGTACTTC
>TRBD1|TRBJ1-1|TRBV7-9|.
CASSHRGRGSTEAFF
TGTGCCAGCAGCCACAGGGGGCGCGGTTCCACTGAAGCTTTCTTT
>.|TRBJ1-3|TRBV13|.
CASSLKDRLTGNTIYF
TGTGCCAGCAGCTTAAAAGACAGGCTAACTGGAAACACCATATATTTT
>.|TRBJ2-2|TRBV7-8|.
CASSREGGASGGELFF
TGTGCCAGCAGCCGAGAGGGGGGGGCGAGCGGCGGGGAGCTGTTTTTT
>.|TRBJ1-2|TRBV27|.
CASSLSPPTGSGYTF
TGTGCCAGCAGTTTATCTCCACCCACAGGGTCGGGCTACACCTTC
>TRBD1|TRBJ2-7|TRBV2|once
CASSGTGTGINEQYF
TGTGCCAGCAGTGGGACCGGGACAGGGATCAACGAGCAGTACTTC
>.|TRBJ2-3|TRBV24-1|.
CATSELEREDTQYF
TGTGCCACCAGTGAGCTCGAACGGGAGGATACGCAGTATTTT
>.|TRBJ2-1|TRBV2|.
CASTNGGSSYNEQFF
TGTGCCAGCACTAACGGGGGAAGCTCCTACAATGAGCAGTTCTTC
>TRBD1|TRBJ2-5|TRBV6-5|.
CASSRDRDETQYF
TGTGCCAGCAGTAGAGACAGGGACGAGACCCAGTACTTC
>.|TRBJ1-2|TRBV2|.
CASSEVRVPNYGYTF
TGTGCCAGCAGTGAAGTCCGGGTACCTAACTATGGCTACACCTTC
>.|TRBJ1-2|TRBV11-3|.
CASSSQGNYGYTF
TGTGCCAGCAGCTCGCAGGGGAACTATGGCTACACCTTC
>TRBD1|TRBJ1-1|TRBV6-5|few
CASSQDRGAEAFF
TGTGCCAGCAGCCAGGACAGGGGCGCTGAAGCTTTCTTT
>.|TRBJ1-2|TRBV5-6|.
CASSLAQGTRYGYTF
TGTGCCAGCAGCTTGGCCCAGGGGACACGGTATGGCTACACCTTC
>TRBD2|TRBJ2-1|TRBV7-3|.
CASSLNLAGGYNEQFF
TGTGCCAGCAGCTTAAATCTTGCGGGGGGCTACAATGAGCAGTTCTTC
>.|TRBJ2-2|TRBV9|once
CASSAPRGGRTGELFF
TGTGCCAGCAGCGCTCCACGGGGAGGACGCACCGGGGAGCTGTTTTTT
>.|TRBJ1-2|TRBV12-5|.
CASGATARKGYTF
TGTGCTAGTGGTGCGACTGCGCGAAAGGGCTACACCTTC
>TRBD1|TRBJ1-2|TRBV28|.
CASSSLQGAENYGYTF
TGTGCCAGCAGTTCCTTACAGGGGGCTGAAAACTATGGCTACACCTTC
>TRBD2|TRBJ2-1|TRBV5-1|.
CASSRTSGGHEQFF
TGCGCCAGCAGCCGGACTAGCGGGGGCCATGAGCAGTTCTTC
>TRBD1|TRBJ1-1|TRBV27|.
CASRKQGANTEAFF
TGTGCCAGCAGGAAACAGGGGGCAAACACTGAAGCTTTCTTT
>.|TRBJ1-1|TRBV3-1/TRBV3-2|.
CASSRAEGFRREAFF
TGTGCCAGCAGCCGGGCGGAGGGTTTTCGGCGCGAAGCTTTCTTT
>.|TRBJ1-5|TRBV5-5|.
CASSLVLGTNQPQHF
TGTGCCAGCAGCTTGGTTCTGGGGACAAATCAGCCCCAGCATTTT
>TRBD2|TRBJ2-1|TRBV2|.
CARQRGGGNEQFF
TGTGCCAGGCAGCGCGGGGGGGGGAATGAGCAGTTCTTC
>TRBD1|TRBJ1-1|TRBV25-1|once
CASSEGQMNTEAFF
TGTGCCAGCAGTGAGGGACAGATGAACACTGAAGCTTTCTTT
>.|TRBJ2-5|TRBV2|.
CASKAGQEETQYF
TGTGCCAGCAAGGCAGGGCAGGAAGAGACCCAGTACTTC
>.|TRBJ1-2|TRBV5-5|.
CASSFSEGNGYTF
TGTGCCAGCAGCTTCTCCGAGGGAAATGGCTACACCTTC
>TRBD1|TRBJ2-2|TRBV9|once
CASSVLGQGGTGELFF
TGTGCCAGCAGCGTATTAGGACAGGGAGGCACCGGGGAGCTGTTTTTT
>.|TRBJ2-3|TRBV10-3|once
CAISAGEFNTDTQYF
TGTGCCATCAGTGCGGGGGAGTTTAACACAGATACGCAGTATTTT
>TRBD1|TRBJ1-2|TRBV10-3|.
CAISDPGGRGKGDYGYTF
TGTGCCATCAGTGACCCCGGAGGCAGGGGGAAAGGGGACTATGGCTACACCTTC